This is a list of T cell receptor beta chains from one sample in a study of T cell repertoires in cytomegalovirus infection. These receptors have no known antigen. TCRdb re-analysed the reads in MiXCR, keeping a single row per CDR3 protein. The top ten clones hold roughly 15% of a sample with roughly 500,000 distinct CDR3 sequences, about 33% of them seen once. The sequencing used cultured PBMCs, collected from culture after CMV antigen stimulation. The origin of the receptors is a human donor in good health (CMV status not recorded). Some clones in this sample may be carry-over from other donors' samples. Each CDR3 is given with its conserved first and last residue. The D gene is left open where the match is weak. The listing skips clone size in some rows; elsewhere it reads once, few, many or a size class.

size: few
V: TRBV5-1
J: TRBJ1-2
length: 16
D: .
CDR3: CASSQESTGLVYGYTF
DNA: TGCGCCAGCAGCCAGGAATCTACAGGGCTCGTCTATGGCTACACCTTC

size: few
V: TRBV19
J: TRBJ1-5
length: 18
D: TRBD1
CDR3: CASSRGTGRRIPDQPQHF
DNA: TGTGCCAGTAGTCGGGGGACAGGGCGACGTATCCCTGATCAGCCCCAGCATTTT

size: many
V: TRBV7-2
J: TRBJ2-1
length: 15
D: .
CDR3: CASSSSGLTYNEQFF
DNA: TGTGCCAGCAGTTCATCGGGACTCACATACAATGAGCAGTTCTTC

size: few
V: TRBV12-3/TRBV12-4
J: TRBJ2-3
length: 15
D: .
CDR3: CASSRSGGGTDTQYF
DNA: TGTGCCAGCAGCCGTAGCGGAGGGGGGACAGATACGCAGTATTTT

size: .
V: TRBV6-6
J: TRBJ1-1
length: 16
D: .
CDR3: CASSYPHGGINTEAFF
DNA: TGTGCCAGCAGTTACCCCCATGGGGGGATCAACACTGAAGCTTTCTTT

size: .
V: TRBV19
J: TRBJ2-2
length: 16
D: TRBD1
CDR3: CASSPRDRGLPGELFF
DNA: TGTGCCAGTAGTCCCCGGGACAGGGGATTGCCCGGGGAGCTGTTTTTT

size: many
V: TRBV19
J: TRBJ1-1
length: 13
D: .
CDR3: CATADSKNTEAFF
DNA: TGTGCCACCGCGGACAGCAAGAACACTGAAGCTTTCTTT

size: few
V: TRBV7-2
J: TRBJ1-6
length: 17
D: .
CDR3: CASSLIGSGWGNSPLHF
DNA: TGTGCCAGCAGCTTAATTGGGTCAGGGTGGGGTAATTCACCCCTCCACTTT

size: .
V: TRBV27
J: TRBJ1-1
length: 16
D: TRBD1
CDR3: CASSLGTGESNTEAFF
DNA: TGTGCCAGCAGTCTGGGGACAGGGGAATCGAACACTGAAGCTTTCTTT

size: few
V: TRBV5-6
J: TRBJ2-6
length: 16
D: TRBD1
CDR3: CASSSGQGSGANVLTF
DNA: TGTGCCAGCAGCTCGGGACAGGGCTCTGGGGCCAACGTCCTGACTTTC

size: few
V: TRBV19
J: TRBJ2-1
length: 12
D: .
CDR3: CASSIAWGEQFF
DNA: TGTGCCAGTAGTATTGCTTGGGGTGAGCAGTTCTTC

size: .
V: TRBV7-9
J: TRBJ1-2
length: 13
D: .
CDR3: CASRRGIGRGYTF
DNA: TGTGCCAGCAGAAGGGGGATCGGTCGAGGCTACACCTTC

size: few
V: TRBV7-8
J: TRBJ1-1
length: 14
D: .
CDR3: CASSTGTGSTEAFF
DNA: TGTGCCAGCAGCACAGGGACGGGTTCCACTGAAGCTTTCTTT

size: .
V: TRBV30
J: TRBJ1-1
length: 13
D: .
CDR3: CAWRFTQMAEAFF
DNA: TGTGCCTGGAGGTTCACGCAGATGGCTGAAGCTTTCTTT

size: .
V: TRBV20-1
J: TRBJ2-6
length: 17
D: .
CDR3: CSARDNRSPSGANVLTF
DNA: TGCAGTGCTAGAGATAACCGGTCTCCCTCCGGGGCCAACGTCCTGACTTTC

size: .
V: TRBV12-3/TRBV12-4
J: TRBJ2-5
length: 14
D: TRBD1
CDR3: CASSTGGNRETQYF
DNA: TGTGCCAGCTCAACAGGGGGCAATCGGGAGACCCAGTACTTC

size: .
V: TRBV20-1
J: TRBJ1-1
length: 14
D: TRBD1
CDR3: CSARGTGDKVGAFF
DNA: TGCAGTGCTAGAGGGACAGGGGATAAAGTGGGAGCTTTCTTT

size: .
V: TRBV27
J: TRBJ2-1
length: 17
D: TRBD2
CDR3: CASSLSTSGGAYNEQFF
DNA: TGTGCCAGCAGTTTATCGACTAGCGGGGGAGCCTACAATGAGCAGTTCTTC

size: few
V: TRBV7-2
J: TRBJ2-2
length: 15
D: .
CDR3: CASSLGIGVTGELFF
DNA: TGTGCCAGCAGCTTAGGTATCGGGGTCACCGGGGAGCTGTTTTTT

size: .
V: TRBV6-8
J: TRBJ2-4
length: 14
D: .
CDR3: CASAIGGGKNIQYF
DNA: TGTGCCAGTGCGATAGGGGGTGGGAAAAACATTCAGTACTTC

size: few
V: TRBV5-6
J: TRBJ2-5
length: 15
D: TRBD2
CDR3: CASSPLAGRAETQYF
DNA: TGTGCCAGCAGCCCCTTAGCGGGACGGGCTGAGACCCAGTACTTC

size: few
V: TRBV6-6
J: TRBJ2-3
length: 13
D: .
CDR3: CASSLTGKDTQYF
DNA: TGTGCCAGCAGCCTAACAGGGAAGGATACGCAGTATTTT

size: .
V: TRBV28
J: TRBJ2-3
length: 16
D: .
CDR3: CASSWIEEPSTDTQYF
DNA: TGTGCCAGCAGTTGGATAGAGGAACCTAGCACAGATACGCAGTATTTT

size: .
V: TRBV19
J: TRBJ2-5
length: 14
D: .
CDR3: CASSTGRRQETQYF
DNA: TGTGCCAGTAGTACTGGAAGGAGGCAAGAGACCCAGTACTTC

size: few
V: TRBV28
J: TRBJ2-7
length: 15
D: .
CDR3: CASRNRPGRNYEQYF
DNA: TGTGCCAGCCGAAACCGGCCCGGCAGAAACTACGAGCAGTACTTC

size: few
V: TRBV19
J: TRBJ1-5
length: 14
D: TRBD1
CDR3: CASSIGQGVVAQHF
DNA: TGTGCCAGTAGTATAGGACAGGGGGTAGTGGCCCAGCATTTT

size: .
V: TRBV29-1
J: TRBJ2-7
length: 16
D: TRBD2
CDR3: CSVGLAGGSRSYEQYF
DNA: TGCAGCGTTGGGCTAGCGGGAGGCAGTCGCTCCTACGAGCAGTACTTC

size: .
V: TRBV4-2
J: TRBJ2-3
length: 17
D: TRBD2
CDR3: CASSQGMRREGQDTQYF
DNA: TGTGCCAGCAGCCAAGGGATGAGGCGGGAGGGCCAGGATACGCAGTATTTT

size: .
V: TRBV7-9
J: TRBJ1-3
length: 16
D: TRBD1
CDR3: CASSLVGQSSGNTIYF
DNA: TGTGCCAGCAGCTTAGTGGGACAGAGCTCTGGAAACACCATATATTTT

size: .
V: TRBV7-9
J: TRBJ1-1
length: 13
D: .
CDR3: CASSPILKTEAFF
DNA: TGTGCCAGCAGCCCCATATTGAAAACTGAAGCTTTCTTT

size: .
V: TRBV7-2
J: TRBJ2-7
length: 15
D: TRBD2
CDR3: CASSPGLAGVGEQYF
DNA: TGTGCCAGCAGCCCTGGACTAGCGGGAGTGGGCGAGCAGTACTTC

size: .
V: TRBV15
J: TRBJ1-2
length: 13
D: .
CDR3: CATSRGARYGYTF
DNA: TGTGCCACCAGCCGAGGGGCCCGATATGGCTACACCTTC

size: few
V: TRBV7-6
J: TRBJ1-1
length: 14
D: .
CDR3: CASSRDPHTTEAFF
DNA: TGTGCCAGCAGCCGCGATCCGCATACCACTGAAGCTTTCTTT